The T cell receptor (beta chain) described here comes from a study of CD8+ T cells in alopecia areata. The overall study: Treated patients received oral tofacitinib, 5 to 10 mg twice daily.

Germline V gene data show CDR1 as SGHNT and CDR2 as YENEEA. This CDR3 spans 15 amino acids. Trimming took 1 base from V and 4 from J, leaving 13 bases between them. Whole-study findings and limits: Normal-skin resident alphabeta T cells also appear among scalp sample sequences.

Comments on this clone: Its antigen remains unknown.

Extraction and reverse transcription of RNA yielded cDNA as the sequencing template. Clones were read by immunoSEQ multiplex PCR, and TCRdb kept only the in-frame ones, dropping some. The table records about 180,000 clones, 50% to 60% of them present only once. The V call is TRBV11-3, the J call TRBJ2-5, with D perhaps matching TRBD1 (5 bases). The material sequenced was CD4+ T cells sorted from blood, taken at week 0. The sequence was collected from a human donor with alopecia areata. The DNA for the CDR3 is TGTGCCAGCAGCTTAGGGGCAGGGTCTGGAGAGACCCAGTACTTC. Residues: CASSLGAGSGETQYF. The full variable domain, with the rest looked up from reference TRBV11-3 and TRBJ2-5, is EAGVVQSPRYKIIEKKQPVAFWCNPISGHNTLYWYLQNLGQGPELLIRYENEEAVDDSQLPKDRFSAERLKGVDSTLKIQPAELGDSAVYLCASSLGAGSGETQYFGPGTRLLVL.